This T cell receptor (beta chain) comes out of a study of blood T cell repertoires in COVID-19. CDR1 is SEHNR, CDR2 FQNEAQ, per germline (reference sequence). The ends were cut back, 5 bases at V and 3 bases at J, with 12 bases in the middle. The CDR3 covers 14 residues. The assay was immunoSEQ multiplex PCR, and TCRdb's table has in-frame clones only and misses some. Of around 230,000 clones listed, roughly 88% were seen once; the top ten hold approximately 2.1%. The clonotype originates from a man under 40 who had recovered from COVID-19. The specimen sequenced was peripheral blood. The V call is TRBV7-9, the J call TRBJ2-3, with D hard to call. This CDR3 reads CASSPGGETDTQYF. The CDR3, as DNA: TGTGCCAGCAGCCCCGGCGGTGAGACAGATACGCAGTATTTT.